Detailed here is one T cell receptor (beta chain). The antigen is unknown. The repertoire was sequenced with immunoSEQ multiplex PCR; TCRdb's copy has only in-frame clones and lacks some. The sample holds approximately 2,000,000 clones, just under 95% seen once. These data come from a study of shared clonotypes between healthy human individuals. Study outcomes and limitations: Rarefaction curves obtained for sorted subsets showed sequencing incomplete despite large depth. Represented diversity (both genetic and exposure-history) was limited by the small number of donors.

Germline CDR1 and CDR2: MNHNS and SASEGT. V was cut by 2 bases and J by 5 bases, with 19 bases left in between. The length of the CDR3 is 17 residues. This chain joins TRBV6-1 and TRBJ2-1, with TRBD2 as a possible D gene (6 bases). This receptor was obtained from a man between 18 and 35 years old in good health. Some clones in this sample may be carry-over from other donors' samples. The specimen sequenced was naive CD4+ T cells from PBMCs. As for subset: CD45RA+ positively selected. The CDR3 spells CASSEMSGGTFHNEQFF. CDR3 nucleotide sequence: TGTGCCAGCAGTGAAATGAGTGGGGGGACTTTCCACAATGAGCAGTTCTTC.